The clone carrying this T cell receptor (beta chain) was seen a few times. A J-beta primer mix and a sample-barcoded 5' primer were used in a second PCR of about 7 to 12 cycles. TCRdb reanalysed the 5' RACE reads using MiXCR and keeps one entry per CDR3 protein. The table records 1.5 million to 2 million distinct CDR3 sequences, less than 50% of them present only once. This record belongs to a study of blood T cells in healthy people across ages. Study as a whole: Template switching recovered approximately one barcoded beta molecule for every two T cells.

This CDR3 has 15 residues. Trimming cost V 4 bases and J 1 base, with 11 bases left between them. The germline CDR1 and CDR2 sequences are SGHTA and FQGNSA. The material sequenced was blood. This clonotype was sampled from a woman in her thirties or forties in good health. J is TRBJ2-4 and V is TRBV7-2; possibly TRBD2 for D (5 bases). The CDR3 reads CASSSLPGAKNIQYF. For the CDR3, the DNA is TGTGCCAGCAGCTCCCTCCCGGGGGCCAAAAACATTCAGTACTTC. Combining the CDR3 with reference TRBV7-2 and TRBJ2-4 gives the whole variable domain GAGVSQSPSNKVTEKGKDVELRCDPISGHTALYWYRQSLGQGLEFLIYFQGNSAPDKSGLPSDRFSAERTGGSVSTLTIQRTQQEDSAVYLCASSSLPGAKNIQYFGAGTRLSVL.